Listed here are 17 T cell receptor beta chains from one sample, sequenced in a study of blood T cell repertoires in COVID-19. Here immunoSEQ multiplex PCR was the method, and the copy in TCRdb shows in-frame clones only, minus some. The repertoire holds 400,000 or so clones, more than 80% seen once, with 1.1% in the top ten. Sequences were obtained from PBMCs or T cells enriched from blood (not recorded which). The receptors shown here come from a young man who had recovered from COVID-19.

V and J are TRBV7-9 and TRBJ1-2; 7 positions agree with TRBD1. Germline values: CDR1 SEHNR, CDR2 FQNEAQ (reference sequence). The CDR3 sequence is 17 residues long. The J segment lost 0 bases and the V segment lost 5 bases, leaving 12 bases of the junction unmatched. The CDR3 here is CASSPRVGQHPNYGYTF. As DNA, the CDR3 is TGTGCCAGCAGCCCTAGGGTGGGACAGCACCCTAACTATGGCTACACCTTC.

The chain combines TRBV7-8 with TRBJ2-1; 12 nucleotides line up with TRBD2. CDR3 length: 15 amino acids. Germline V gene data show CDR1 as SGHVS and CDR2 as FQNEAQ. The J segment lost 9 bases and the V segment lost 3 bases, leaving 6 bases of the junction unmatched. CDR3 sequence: CASSFSSGRAGEQFF. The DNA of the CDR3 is TGTGCCAGCAGCTTTTCTAGCGGGAGGGCGGGTGAGCAGTTCTTC.

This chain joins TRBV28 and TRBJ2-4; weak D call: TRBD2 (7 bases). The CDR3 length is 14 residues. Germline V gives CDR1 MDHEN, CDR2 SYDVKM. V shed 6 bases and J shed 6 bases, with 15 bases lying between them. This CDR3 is CASSQARGGNIQYF. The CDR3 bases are TGTGCCAGCAGCCAAGCAAGGGGGGGAAACATTCAGTACTTC. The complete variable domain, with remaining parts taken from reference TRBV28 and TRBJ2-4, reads DVKVTQSSRYLVKRTGEKVFLECVQDMDHENMFWYRQDPGLGLRLIYFSYDVKMKEKGDIPEGYSVSREKKERFSLILESASTNQTSMYLCASSQARGGNIQYFGAGTRLSVL.

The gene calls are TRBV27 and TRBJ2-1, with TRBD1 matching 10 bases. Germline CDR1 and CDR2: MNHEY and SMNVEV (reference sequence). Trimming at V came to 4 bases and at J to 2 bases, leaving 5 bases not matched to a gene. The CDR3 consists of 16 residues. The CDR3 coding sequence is TGTGCCAGCAGTTCCGGGACAGGGGAAACCTACAATGAGCAGTTCTTC. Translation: CASSSGTGETYNEQFF.

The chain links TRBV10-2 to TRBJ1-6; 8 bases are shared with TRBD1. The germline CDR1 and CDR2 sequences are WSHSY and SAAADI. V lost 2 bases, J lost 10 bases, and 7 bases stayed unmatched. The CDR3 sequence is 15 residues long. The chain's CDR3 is CASSELGQVDSPLHF. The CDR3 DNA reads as TGCGCCAGCAGTGAGCTGGGACAGGTAGACTCACCCCTCCACTTT.

CDR3 amino acids: CASSFTGYGYTF. CDR3 in DNA: TGTGCCAGCAGTTTCACCGGGTATGGCTACACCTTC. The V gene is TRBV28, the J gene TRBJ1-2; no definite D call. This CDR3 is 12 amino acids long. V was trimmed by 3 bases and J by 5 bases, leaving 7 bases between them. Germline values: CDR1 MDHEN, CDR2 SYDVKM.

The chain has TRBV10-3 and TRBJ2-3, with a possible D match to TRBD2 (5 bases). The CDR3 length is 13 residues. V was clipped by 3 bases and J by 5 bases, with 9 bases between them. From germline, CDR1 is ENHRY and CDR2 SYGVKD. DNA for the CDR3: TGTGCCATCAGTGATCTCCGGGAAGATACGCAGTATTTT. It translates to CAISDLREDTQYF.

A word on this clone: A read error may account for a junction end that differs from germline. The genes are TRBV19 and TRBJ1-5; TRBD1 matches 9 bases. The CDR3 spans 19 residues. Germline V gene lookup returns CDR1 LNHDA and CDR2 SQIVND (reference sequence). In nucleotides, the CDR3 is TGTGCCAGCAGTAGGGGACGGGACAGGGACATTTATAGCAATCAGCCCCAGCATTTT. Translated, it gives CASSRGRDRDIYSNQPQHF.

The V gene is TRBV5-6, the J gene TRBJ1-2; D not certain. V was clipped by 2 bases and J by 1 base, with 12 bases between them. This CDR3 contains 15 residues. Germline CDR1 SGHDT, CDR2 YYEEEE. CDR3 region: CASSFVALINYGYTF. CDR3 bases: TGTGCCAGCAGCTTCGTTGCGCTGATTAACTATGGCTACACCTTC.

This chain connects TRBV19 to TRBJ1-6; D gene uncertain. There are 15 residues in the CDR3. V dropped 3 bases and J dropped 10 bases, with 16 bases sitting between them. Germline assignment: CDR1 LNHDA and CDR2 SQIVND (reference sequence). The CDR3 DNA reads TGTGCCAGTAGTATTGGACTCGGCGTGCTCTCACCCCTCCACTTT. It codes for CASSIGLGVLSPLHF.

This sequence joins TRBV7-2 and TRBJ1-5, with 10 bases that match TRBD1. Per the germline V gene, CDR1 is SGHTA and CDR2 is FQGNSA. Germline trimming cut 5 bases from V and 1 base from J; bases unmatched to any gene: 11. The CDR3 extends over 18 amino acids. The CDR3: CASSPRLMGQGSNQPQHF. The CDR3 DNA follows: TGTGCCAGCAGCCCTCGCCTAATGGGACAGGGGAGCAATCAGCCCCAGCATTTT.

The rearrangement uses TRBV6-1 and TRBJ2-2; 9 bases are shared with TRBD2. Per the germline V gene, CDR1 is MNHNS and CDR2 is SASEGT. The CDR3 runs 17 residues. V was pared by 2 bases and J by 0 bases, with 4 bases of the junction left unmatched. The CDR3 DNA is TGTGCCAGCAGTGAATCGACTAGCGGACCGAACACCGGGGAGCTGTTTTTT. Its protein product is CASSESTSGPNTGELFF.

CDR3 bases: TGTGCCTGGAGTCCCTCTCAGGGGAACCGTGAGCAGTTCTTC. Protein: CAWSPSQGNREQFF. The chain carries TRBV30 and TRBJ2-1; TRBD1 might be the D (6 bases). The V gene lost 2 bases and the J gene lost 9 bases, with 17 bases spanning the gap. CDR1 is GTSNPN and CDR2 is SVGIG in the germline V gene (reference sequence). The CDR3 is made up of 14 amino acids.

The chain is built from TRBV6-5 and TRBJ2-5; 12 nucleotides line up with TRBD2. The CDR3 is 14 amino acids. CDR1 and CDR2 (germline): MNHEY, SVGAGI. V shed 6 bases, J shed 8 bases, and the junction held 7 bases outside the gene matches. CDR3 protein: CASSSSSGGETQYF. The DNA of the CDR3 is TGTGCCAGCAGCTCCTCTAGCGGGGGGGAAACCCAGTACTTC.

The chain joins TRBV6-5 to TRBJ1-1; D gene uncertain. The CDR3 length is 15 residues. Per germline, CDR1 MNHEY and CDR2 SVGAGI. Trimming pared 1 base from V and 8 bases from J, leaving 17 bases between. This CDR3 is CASSYYPNYGREAFF. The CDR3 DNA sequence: TGTGCCAGCAGTTACTACCCTAACTATGGCCGGGAAGCTTTCTTT.

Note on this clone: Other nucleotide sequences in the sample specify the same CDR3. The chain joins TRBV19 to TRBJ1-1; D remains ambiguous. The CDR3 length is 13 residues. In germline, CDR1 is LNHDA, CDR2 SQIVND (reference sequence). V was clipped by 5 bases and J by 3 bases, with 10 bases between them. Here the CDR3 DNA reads TGTGCCAGTAGTTCAGGACTGGACACTGAAGCTTTCTTT. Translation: CASSSGLDTEAFF.

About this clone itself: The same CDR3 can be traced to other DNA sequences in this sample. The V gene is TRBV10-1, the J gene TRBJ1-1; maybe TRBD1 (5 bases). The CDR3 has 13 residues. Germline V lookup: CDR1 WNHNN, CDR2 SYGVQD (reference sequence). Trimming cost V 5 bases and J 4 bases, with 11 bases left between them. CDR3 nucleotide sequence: TGCGCCAGCAGTCTTCAGGGTGGCACTGAAGCTTTCTTT. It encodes CASSLQGGTEAFF.